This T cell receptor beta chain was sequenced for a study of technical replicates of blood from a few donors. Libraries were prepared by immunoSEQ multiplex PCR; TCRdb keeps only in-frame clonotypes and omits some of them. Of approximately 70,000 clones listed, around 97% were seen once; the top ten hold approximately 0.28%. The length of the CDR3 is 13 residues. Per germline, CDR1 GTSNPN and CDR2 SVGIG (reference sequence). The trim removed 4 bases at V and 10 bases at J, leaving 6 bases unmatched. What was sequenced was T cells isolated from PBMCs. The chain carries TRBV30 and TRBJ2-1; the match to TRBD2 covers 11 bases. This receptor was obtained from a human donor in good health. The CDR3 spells CAWNSGRAREQFF. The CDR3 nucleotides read TGTGCCTGGAATAGCGGGAGGGCCCGGGAGCAGTTCTTC.